This T cell receptor (beta chain) stems from a study of blood T cells in healthy people across ages. Alongside a J-beta primer mix, a sample-barcoded 5' primer served in a second PCR lasting about 7 to 11 cycles. TCRdb passed the 5' RACE reads through MiXCR, listing each CDR3 protein once. The sample includes approximately 960,000 distinct CDR3 sequences, approximately 32% of them seen just once. The same data also went into a second study, on T cells of mothers and their children.

This clonotype was sampled from a woman aged 40 to 50 in good health. The sequencing sample was made of blood.

As DNA, the CDR3 is TGTGCCAGCAGCAGACACTACTCTGGGGCCAACGTCCTGACTTTC. Translation gives CASSRHYSGANVLTF. The genes are TRBV28 and TRBJ2-6; D not resolved. The germline CDR1 and CDR2 sequences are MDHEN and SYDVKM. The CDR3 has 15 amino acids. Between the trimmed V and J ends, which lost 6 bases and 0 bases, there was a span of 9 bases.